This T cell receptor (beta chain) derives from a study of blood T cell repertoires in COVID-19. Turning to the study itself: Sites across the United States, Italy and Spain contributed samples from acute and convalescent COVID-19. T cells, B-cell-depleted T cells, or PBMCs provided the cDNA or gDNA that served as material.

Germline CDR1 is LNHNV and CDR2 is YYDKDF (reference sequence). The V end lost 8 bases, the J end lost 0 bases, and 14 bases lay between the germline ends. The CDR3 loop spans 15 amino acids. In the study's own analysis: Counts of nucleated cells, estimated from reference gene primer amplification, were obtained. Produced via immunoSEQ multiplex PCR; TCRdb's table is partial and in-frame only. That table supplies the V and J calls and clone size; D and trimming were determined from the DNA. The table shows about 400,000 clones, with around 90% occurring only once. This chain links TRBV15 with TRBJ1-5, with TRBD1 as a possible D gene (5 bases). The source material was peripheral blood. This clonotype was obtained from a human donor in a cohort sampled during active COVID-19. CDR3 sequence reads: CATQFGGDSNQPQHF. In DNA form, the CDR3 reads TGTGCCACCCAGTTTGGGGGGGATAGCAATCAGCCCCAGCATTTT. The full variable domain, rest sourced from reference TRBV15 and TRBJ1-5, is DAMVIQNPRYQVTQFGKPVTLSCSQTLNHNVMYWYQQKSSQAPKLLFHYYDKDFNNEADTPDNFQSRRPNTSFCFLDIRSPGLGDTAMYLCATQFGGDSNQPQHFGDGTRLSIL.